This entry lists 21 T cell receptor beta chains sequenced from one sample in a study of blood T cell repertoires in COVID-19. TCRdb's table, derived via immunoSEQ multiplex PCR, lists solely in-frame clones and lacks some. Of under 300,000 clones in the sample, approximately 82% are singletons; the top ten hold 4% to 6%. The sequenced material came from peripheral blood. These receptors all stem from a woman of 80 years or more with active or convalescent COVID-19.

V and J are TRBV19 and TRBJ2-7, with 8 bases that match TRBD1. The trim removed 6 bases at V and 2 bases at J, leaving 6 bases unmatched. Germline-derived CDR1 and CDR2 are LNHDA and SQIVND (reference sequence). This CDR3 spans 14 amino acids. The CDR3 loop reads CASSSGTGTYEQYF. CDR3 DNA sequence: TGTGCCAGTAGCTCCGGGACAGGCACCTACGAGCAGTACTTC.

This clone was counted once. The chain combines TRBV5-1 with TRBJ2-2; 7 bases agree with TRBD1. Losses at the gene ends were 6 bases for V and 5 bases for J; bases not matched to a gene: 4. This CDR3 is 13 amino acids long. Germline loops: CDR1 SGHRS, CDR2 YFSETQ. This CDR3 reads CASTETGTGELFF. The CDR3 nucleotides read TGCGCCAGCACTGAGACAGGGACCGGGGAGCTGTTTTTT. Based on the CDR3 plus reference TRBV5-1 and TRBJ2-2, the full variable domain is KAGVTQTPRYLIKTRGQQVTLSCSPISGHRSVSWYQQTPGQGLQFLFEYFSETQRNKGNFPGRFSGRQFSNSRSEMNVSTLELGDSALYLCASTETGTGELFFGEGSRLTVL.

This rearrangement joins TRBV5-1 to TRBJ1-3, with D maybe TRBD1 (5 bases). This CDR3 spans 16 amino acids. Germline loops: CDR1 SGHRS, CDR2 YFSETQ. V shed 4 bases and J shed 0 bases, with 14 bases lying between them. The CDR3: CASSPGWGDSGNTIYF. For the CDR3, the DNA is TGCGCCAGCAGCCCAGGTTGGGGGGACTCTGGAAACACCATATATTTT.

This rearrangement joins TRBV27 to TRBJ2-7; no clear D gene. This CDR3 comprises 11 residues. The V and J ends lost 6 bases and 1 base respectively, with 4 bases between them. The germline V gene has CDR1 MNHEY and CDR2 SMNVEV (reference sequence). The CDR3 spells CASRSSYEQYF. As DNA, the CDR3 is TGTGCCAGCAGGTCTTCCTACGAGCAGTACTTC.

This chain joins TRBV7-6 and TRBJ2-1; D is unclear. The CDR3 totals 13 residues. V was trimmed by 4 bases and J by 4 bases, leaving 8 bases between them. Germline lookup yields CDR1 SGHVS and CDR2 FNYEAQ. CDR3 loop: CASSSPQYNEQFF. CDR3 nucleotides: TGTGCCAGCAGCTCCCCCCAATACAATGAGCAGTTCTTC.

V usage is TRBV7-9 and J usage is TRBJ2-3, with D possibly being TRBD1 (7 bases). V lost 6 bases and J lost 4, with 20 bases in between. The germline gives CDR1 SEHNR, CDR2 FQNEAQ (reference sequence). This CDR3 is 16 amino acids long. CDR3 in amino acids: CASRGTQGSGADTQYF. Here the CDR3 DNA reads TGTGCCAGCAGGGGTACACAGGGGTCGGGGGCAGATACGCAGTATTTT.

The chain recombines TRBV6-4 with TRBJ1-1, with 8 bases fitting TRBD1. CDR1 and CDR2 (germline): MRHNA, SNTAGT. This CDR3 is built from 14 residues. The junction had 7 bases not matched to a gene; V was cut back by 3 bases and J by 7 bases. The CDR3 region is CASSEDRGGGEAFF. CDR3 sequence (DNA): TGTGCCAGCAGTGAAGACAGGGGAGGGGGTGAAGCTTTCTTT.

The genes are TRBV6-5 and TRBJ2-1; 7 positions match TRBD1. The germline V gene encodes CDR1 MNHEY and CDR2 SVGAGI. The CDR3 has 14 amino acids. V was clipped by 6 bases and J by 2 bases; unmatched bases: 4. The CDR3 loop reads CASRQGIAYNEQFF. In DNA form, the CDR3 reads TGTGCCAGCAGACAGGGGATTGCCTACAATGAGCAGTTCTTC.

The J gene is TRBJ2-2, the V gene TRBV11-2; 9 bases are a match to TRBD2. This CDR3 has 16 amino acids. Trimming cost V 2 bases and J 0 bases; bases outside gene matches: 1. Germline V CDR1 and CDR2: SGHAT, FQNNGV. The CDR3 spells CASSLIAGANTGELFF. CDR3 nucleotides: TGTGCCAGCAGCTTAATAGCGGGGGCGAACACCGGGGAGCTGTTTTTT.

The V and J genes are TRBV19 and TRBJ1-2, with a possible D match to TRBD1 (5 bases). With 5 bases removed from V and 0 bases from J, the gap between germline ends came to 13 bases. CDR3 length equals 15 residues. Germline-derived CDR1 and CDR2 are LNHDA and SQIVND (reference sequence). DNA for the CDR3: TGTGCCAGTAGTGAAACAGGAACTACTAACTATGGCTACACCTTC. This codes for CASSETGTTNYGYTF.

The sample holds a few counts of this clone. The V and J genes are TRBV5-6 and TRBJ2-4, with 8 bases identical to TRBD1. The trim removed 2 bases at V and 0 bases at J, leaving 7 bases unmatched. CDR1 and CDR2 (germline): SGHDT, YYEEEE. The CDR3 spans 17 residues. The CDR3 DNA is TGTGCCAGCAGCTTAAGACAGGGGATTCTAGCCAAAAACATTCAGTACTTC. Protein sequence: CASSLRQGILAKNIQYF. The full variable domain, completed using reference TRBV5-6 and TRBJ2-4, is DAGVTQSPTHLIKTRGQQVTLRCSPKSGHDTVSWYQQALGQGPQFIFQYYEEEERQRGNFPDRFSGHQFPNYSSELNVNALLLGDSALYLCASSLRQGILAKNIQYFGAGTRLSVL.

The rearrangement links TRBV19 to TRBJ1-4; no firm D call. Germline-derived CDR1 and CDR2 are LNHDA and SQIVND (reference sequence). This CDR3 is built from 16 residues. V shed 3 bases and J shed 0 bases, with 11 bases lying between them. The CDR3 is CASSITALATNEKLFF. CDR3 in DNA: TGTGCCAGTAGTATCACAGCCTTAGCAACTAATGAAAAACTGTTTTTT. Based on the CDR3 plus reference TRBV19 and TRBJ1-4, the full variable domain is DGGITQSPKYLFRKEGQNVTLSCEQNLNHDAMYWYRQDPGQGLRLIYYSQIVNDFQKGDIAEGYSVSREKKESFPLTVTSAQKNPTAFYLCASSITALATNEKLFFGSGTQLSVL.

This chain uses TRBV28 with TRBJ1-5; D is possibly TRBD1 (6 bases). Germline CDR1 MDHEN, CDR2 SYDVKM. V dropped 7 bases and J dropped 2 bases, with 18 bases sitting between them. This CDR3 has 16 residues. DNA of the CDR3: TGTGCCAGCACCCCCGGACAGTCCTGGGGCAATCAGCCCCAGCATTTT. This encodes CASTPGQSWGNQPQHF.

The genes are TRBV5-1 and TRBJ2-6; 8 bases map to TRBD1. Losses at the gene ends were 4 bases for V and 4 bases for J; bases not matched to a gene: 4. The CDR3 contains 15 residues. The germline V gene encodes CDR1 SGHRS and CDR2 YFSETQ. The CDR3 protein is CASSQDRAGANVLTF. CDR3 nucleotide sequence: TGCGCCAGCAGCCAGGACAGGGCCGGGGCCAACGTCCTGACTTTC.

This clone occurred a few times. V usage is TRBV5-6 and J usage is TRBJ2-1; tentative D call: TRBD1 (6 bases). The CDR3 covers 14 residues. Germline assignment: CDR1 SGHDT and CDR2 YYEEEE. The V end lost 2 bases, the J end lost 4 bases, and 10 bases lay between the germline ends. Here the CDR3 DNA reads TGTGCCAGCAGCTTACAGGGTTTGTACAATGAGCAGTTCTTC. Its protein is CASSLQGLYNEQFF.

The chain is built from TRBV7-8 and TRBJ1-4; D remains ambiguous. V was shortened by 2 bases and J by 5 bases, with 15 bases between the two germline ends. This CDR3 contains 16 residues. Germline V CDR1 and CDR2: SGHVS, FQNEAQ. Here the CDR3 reads CASSLSSFTANEKLFF. The CDR3 DNA is TGTGCCAGCAGCTTATCTAGTTTTACGGCAAATGAAAAACTGTTTTTT.

Here the CDR3 reads CASQQGTNTGELFF. The DNA for the CDR3 is TGCGCCAGCCAACAGGGCACGAACACCGGGGAGCTGTTTTTT. The gene calls are TRBV5-1 and TRBJ2-2, with D possibly matching TRBD1 (6 bases). This CDR3 is 14 amino acids long. CDR1 is SGHRS and CDR2 is YFSETQ in the germline V gene. The V gene lost 7 bases and the J gene lost 0 bases, with 10 bases spanning the gap.

The CDR3 DNA follows: TGTGCCAGCAGTGAATGGGCAGATGGCTACACCTTC. As protein: CASSEWADGYTF. The V call is TRBV2, the J call TRBJ1-2, with D uncertain. The germline gives CDR1 SNHLY, CDR2 FYNNEI. V gave up 2 bases and J gave up 6 bases, with 7 bases separating them. This CDR3 has 12 residues.

The chain joins TRBV7-2 to TRBJ1-2; weak D call: TRBD1 (6 bases). Between the trimmed V and J ends, which lost 2 bases and 7 bases, there was a span of 17 bases. The V gene's germline CDR1 is SGHTA and CDR2 FQGNSA. The CDR3 contains 15 residues. Here the CDR3 DNA reads TGTGCCAGCAGCTTACCCGAGGACAGATACTCTGGCTACACCTTC. Translating gives CASSLPEDRYSGYTF. Full variable domain (rest looked up from reference TRBV7-2 and TRBJ1-2): GAGVSQSPSNKVTEKGKDVELRCDPISGHTALYWYRQSLGQGLEFLIYFQGNSAPDKSGLPSDRFSAERTGGSVSTLTIQRTQQEDSAVYLCASSLPEDRYSGYTFGSGTRLTVV.

The V and J genes are TRBV2 and TRBJ2-5, with TRBD2 matching over 11 bases. This CDR3 has 17 amino acids. J lost 5 bases, V lost 5 bases, and 13 bases had no gene match. Looked up from germline, CDR1 is SNHLY and CDR2 is FYNNEI. The CDR3 region is CASSMASGGPSGETQYF. CDR3 nucleotides: TGTGCCAGCAGTATGGCTAGCGGGGGGCCATCTGGGGAGACCCAGTACTTC.

The V and J genes are TRBV27 and TRBJ2-1, with D unresolved. CDR3 length: 14 amino acids. V lost 2 bases, J lost 5 bases, and 10 bases lay in between. The germline V gene has CDR1 MNHEY and CDR2 SMNVEV (reference sequence). The CDR3 sequence is CASSLRKLNNEQFF. DNA for the CDR3: TGTGCCAGCAGTTTACGCAAACTTAACAATGAGCAGTTCTTC.